What follows are 31 T cell receptor beta chains derived from one specimen sequenced in a study of Graves' ophthalmopathy and Graves' hyperthyroidism. From RNA, the CDR3 regions of TCR beta chains were amplified and sequenced. Amplification began with first-round RT-PCR using HTBI primers, then second-round multiplex PCR was performed. MiXCR, applied by TCRdb to the multiplex PCR reads, yields one record per CDR3 protein. The sample contains hundreds of thousands of distinct CDR3 sequences, over 20% of which appear only once. The sample taken for sequencing was peripheral blood. These receptors were taken from a woman under 30 with stable Graves' hyperthyroidism.

This clonotype appeared a few times. The chain recombines TRBV6-5 with TRBJ2-5, with 7 bases fitting TRBD2. This CDR3 spans 13 amino acids. Trimming at V came to 6 bases and at J to 2 bases, leaving 3 bases not matched to a gene. Germline V lookup: CDR1 MNHEY, CDR2 SVGAGI. CDR3 DNA: TGTGCCAGCAGATCCGGGGGGCAAGAGACCCAGTACTTC. Protein product: CASRSGGQETQYF.

This clonotype has ten or more counts. The rearrangement joins TRBV6-1 to TRBJ2-4, with D unresolved. The V end lost 3 bases, the J end lost 1 base, and 10 bases lay between the germline ends. Germline lookup yields CDR1 MNHNS and CDR2 SASEGT. The CDR3 has 15 residues. The CDR3 nucleotides are TGTGCCAGCAGTGATTACCGATCGGCCAAAAACATTCAGTACTTC. The encoded protein is CASSDYRSAKNIQYF.

This clonotype was detected a few times. V is TRBV30 and J is TRBJ1-1; a weak D match, TRBD1 (5 bases). The CDR3 runs 12 residues. V lost 2 bases, J lost 5 bases, and 9 bases lay in between. Germline V gene data show CDR1 as GTSNPN and CDR2 as SVGIG (reference sequence). DNA of the CDR3: TGTGCCTGGAGTAATAAGGGGACTGAAGCTTTCTTT. This codes for CAWSNKGTEAFF.

This clonotype was observed a few times. The chain carries TRBV12-3 or TRBV12-4 and TRBJ1-1, with TRBD1 matching 7 bases. V was pared by 6 bases and J by 1 base, with 5 bases of the junction left unmatched. The CDR3 is 14 amino acids. The CDR3 DNA sequence: TGTGCCAGCAGAGGGACAGAACAGAACACTGAAGCTTTCTTT. Translated, it gives CASRGTEQNTEAFF.

The chain has TRBV12-3 or TRBV12-4 and TRBJ2-7; D perhaps matches TRBD2 (5 bases). The CDR3 length is 14 residues. The V and J ends lost 7 bases and 5 bases respectively, with 18 bases between them. The chain's CDR3 is CASTPGSLPDEQYF. The CDR3 nucleotides are TGTGCCAGCACCCCTGGGAGTCTACCTGACGAGCAGTACTTC.

Many counts were recorded for this clonotype. In DNA, the CDR3 is TGTGCCAGCAGCTTGGAGAGCGGGAGTGGGTACGAGCAGTACTTC. Translation gives CASSLESGSGYEQYF. The chain joins TRBV7-2 to TRBJ2-7, with TRBD2 matching 8 bases. Losses at the gene ends were 3 bases for V and 4 bases for J; bases not matched to a gene: 8. The CDR3 covers 15 residues. CDR1 is SGHTA and CDR2 is FQGNSA in the germline V gene.

V gene TRBV6-1 combines with J gene TRBJ1-1; D gene ambiguous. Deletions cut 3 bases from V and 4 bases from J, with 15 bases between. The CDR3 sequence is 15 residues long. Germline V lookup: CDR1 MNHNS, CDR2 SASEGT. CDR3 nucleotides: TGTGCCAGCAGTGAGGCAGGATCGGTCGGCACTGAAGCTTTCTTT. Protein: CASSEAGSVGTEAFF.

With respect to this clonotype: Possible read error: a much larger clone is one base away. V usage is TRBV5-1 and J usage is TRBJ1-1, with 7 bases identical to TRBD1. Germline CDR1 and CDR2: SGHRS and YFSETQ. This CDR3 has 16 amino acids. The CDR3 DNA follows: TGCGCCAGCAGCTTGCGGTCAGGGGGAATTGGCTCTGAATCTTTCTTT. Its protein product is CASSLRSGGIGSESFF.

This clonotype was seen a handful of times. This chain joins TRBV7-2 and TRBJ2-7, with 7 bases fitting TRBD2. V dropped 4 bases and J dropped 3; count of bases not matched to a gene: 6. The CDR3 totals 14 residues. Per the germline V gene, CDR1 is SGHTA and CDR2 is FQGNSA. CDR3 bases: TGTGCCAGCAGCTCGCAGCGGGGCAACTACGAGCAGTACTTC. Protein sequence: CASSSQRGNYEQYF.

This clonotype was picked up a small number of times. The rearrangement uses TRBV24-1 and TRBJ2-5, with D perhaps given as TRBD1 or TRBD2 (6 bases each). Germline CDR1 reads KGHDR; CDR2 reads SFDVKD. V shed 3 bases and J shed 2 bases, with 15 bases lying between them. CDR3 length: 16 amino acids. The CDR3 nucleotides are TGTGCCACCAGTGATCAGGGGCGGGGCACTCAAGAGACCCAGTACTTC. Its protein is CATSDQGRGTQETQYF.

This clonotype came up many times. This chain links TRBV7-9 with TRBJ1-2, with D maybe TRBD1 (5 bases). Deletions cut 3 bases from V and 5 bases from J, with 13 bases between. CDR1 SEHNR and CDR2 FQNEAQ come from the germline V gene (reference sequence). This CDR3 is 14 amino acids long. CDR3 nucleotide sequence: TGTGCCAGCAGCTTTTCGGTCAGGGCGTATGGCTACACCTTC. It specifies CASSFSVRAYGYTF.

This clonotype has only a few counts. As DNA, the CDR3 is TGTGCCAGCAGCTACTCGGGACAGTATGGCTACACCTTC. Its translation: CASSYSGQYGYTF. The J gene is TRBJ1-2, the V gene TRBV7-3; 7 nucleotides match TRBD1. Looked up from germline, CDR1 is SGHTA and CDR2 is FQGTGA. This CDR3 region has 13 residues. Trimming removed 4 bases from V and 5 bases from J; junction bases left unmatched: 4. The variable domain in full, with the rest retrieved from reference TRBV7-3 and TRBJ1-2, is GAGVSQTPSNKVTEKGKYVELRCDPISGHTALYWYRQSLGQGPEFLIYFQGTGAADDSGLPNDRFFAVRPEGSVSTLKIQRTERGDSAVYLCASSYSGQYGYTFGSGTRLTVV.

This clonotype was found many times. This chain links TRBV5-1 with TRBJ2-4, with D perhaps matching TRBD2 (6 bases). The CDR3 consists of 13 residues. The germline V gene has CDR1 SGHRS and CDR2 YFSETQ. The V gene lost 4 bases and the J gene lost 8 bases, with 13 bases spanning the gap. CDR3 in DNA: TGCGCCAGCAGCACCCGCAGGGAGGACATTCAGTACTTC. Residues: CASSTRREDIQYF.

This clonotype was observed many times. This chain connects TRBV20-1 to TRBJ2-5, with D unresolved. Trimming removed 1 base at V and 0 bases at J, with 12 bases between. The CDR3 is made up of 15 amino acids. The germline gives CDR1 DFQATT, CDR2 SNEGSKA (reference sequence). In DNA, the CDR3 is TGCAGTGCTAGAGCGGGCGGAAATTACCAAGAGACCCAGTACTTC. It translates to CSARAGGNYQETQYF.

In this sample, this clonotype turned up many times. The genes are TRBV12-3 or TRBV12-4 and TRBJ2-7; TRBD2 is a possible D gene (5 bases). Between the trimmed V and J ends, which lost 2 bases and 0 bases, there was a span of 11 bases. This CDR3 has 15 residues. CDR3 nucleotide sequence: TGTGCCAGCAGTTTATTCCGGGGAAGCTCCTACGAGCAGTACTTC. Encoded protein: CASSLFRGSSYEQYF.

This clonotype was picked up many times. V usage is TRBV12-3 or TRBV12-4 and J usage is TRBJ2-7, with D unresolved. The CDR3 totals 12 residues. The V and J ends lost 3 bases and 2 bases respectively, with 5 bases between them. Written as DNA, the CDR3 is TGTGCCAGCAGTTTTCGAGCCTACGAGCAGTACTTC. Translating gives CASSFRAYEQYF.

This clonotype was seen repeatedly, ten times or more. V gene TRBV6-1 combines with J gene TRBJ1-1, with D possibly matching TRBD1 (6 bases). V gave up 2 bases and J gave up 0 bases, with 10 bases separating them. The germline CDR1 and CDR2 sequences are MNHNS and SASEGT. CDR3 length equals 15 residues. DNA of the CDR3: TGTGCCAGCAGTGAAAGGGGGGGGGTGAACACTGAAGCTTTCTTT. Its translation is CASSERGGVNTEAFF.

Many counts were recorded for this clonotype. V and J are TRBV15 and TRBJ2-2, with D possibly being TRBD1 or TRBD2 (6 bases each). The CDR3 spans 16 residues. Trimming cost V 8 bases and J 0 bases, with 16 bases left between them. CDR1 and CDR2 (germline): LNHNV, YYDKDF (reference sequence). The CDR3 DNA reads as TGTGCCACCGGAGGGGGTAGCGCTTCGAACACCGGGGAGCTGTTTTTT. Protein product: CATGGGSASNTGELFF.

This clonotype appeared many times. This chain uses TRBV29-1 with TRBJ2-2; D is unresolved. CDR1 is SQVTM, CDR2 ANQGSEA, per germline. This CDR3 is built from 13 residues. Trimming took off 7 bases at V and 6 bases at J, with 15 bases between the two ends. The CDR3 loop reads CSASGPPPGELFF. CDR3 bases: TGCAGCGCTTCCGGCCCGCCGCCCGGGGAGCTGTTTTTT.

In this sample, this clonotype turned up many times. The chain employs TRBV7-2 and TRBJ2-7; TRBD2 might be the D (5 bases). Germline CDR1 is SGHTA and CDR2 is FQGNSA. Trimming stripped 3 bases from V and 0 bases from J, with 9 bases between. The CDR3 length is 14 residues. Written as DNA, the CDR3 is TGTGCCAGCAGCTTGGATAGCGCCTCCTACGAGCAGTACTTC. This encodes CASSLDSASYEQYF.

This clonotype was counted at least ten times. The rearrangement links TRBV5-1 to TRBJ2-7, with 9 bases that match TRBD1. V shed 4 bases, J shed 3 bases, and the junction held 8 bases outside the gene matches. CDR1 and CDR2 from the germline V gene are SGHRS and YFSETQ. This CDR3 is 15 amino acids long. The CDR3, as DNA: TGCGCCAGCAGCCGGTTCCGGGACAGGGACTACGAGCAGTACTTC. Amino acids: CASSRFRDRDYEQYF.

The chain has TRBV30 and TRBJ2-1; D remains ambiguous. The V end was cut by 1 base, the J end by 3 bases, with 10 bases between. CDR1 is GTSNPN and CDR2 is SVGIG in the germline V gene (reference sequence). CDR3 size: 14 residues. CDR3 DNA: TGTGCCTGGAGTGCGGGTCGCGACTACAATGAGCAGTTCTTC. Its protein product is CAWSAGRDYNEQFF.

This clonotype was seen repeatedly, ten times or more. V and J are TRBV12-3 or TRBV12-4 and TRBJ1-2; D ambiguous. Deletions cut 6 bases from V and 4 bases from J, with 9 bases between. CDR3 length: 12 residues. The CDR3 DNA reads TGTGCCAGCAGGTCGAAGGGCTATGGCTACACCTTC. It specifies CASRSKGYGYTF.

This clonotype appeared many times. The CDR3 sequence is CSARDWTVLNIQYF. CDR3 nucleotides: TGCAGTGCTAGAGATTGGACAGTTCTTAACATTCAGTACTTC. V is TRBV20-1 and J is TRBJ2-4; a possible D gene is TRBD1 (6 bases). The CDR3 totals 14 residues. Germline V gene data show CDR1 as DFQATT and CDR2 as SNEGSKA (reference sequence). V shed 0 bases and J shed 7 bases, with 13 bases lying between them.

This clonotype was recorded at least ten times. The chain uses TRBV6-5 and TRBJ1-3, with TRBD1 as a possible D gene (5 bases). Trimming removed 2 bases at V and 0 bases at J, with 8 bases between. CDR1 and CDR2 (germline): MNHEY, SVGAGI. The CDR3 has 15 residues. The DNA for the CDR3 is TGTGCCAGCAGTTACGGCAGGGCCTCTGGAAACACCATATATTTT. Translation: CASSYGRASGNTIYF.

There are many counts of this clonotype. This chain connects TRBV7-3 to TRBJ2-7; the D call may be TRBD1 or TRBD2 (5 bases each). From germline, CDR1 is SGHTA and CDR2 FQGTGA. The V and J ends lost 4 bases and 2 bases respectively, with 12 bases between them. This CDR3 is built from 14 residues. CDR3 sequence: CASSSGPETYEQYF. The CDR3 DNA follows: TGTGCCAGCAGCTCGGGGCCGGAGACCTACGAGCAGTACTTC. The full variable domain, in which reference TRBV7-3 and TRBJ2-7 provide the parts outside the CDR3, is GAGVSQTPSNKVTEKGKYVELRCDPISGHTALYWYRQSLGQGPEFLIYFQGTGAADDSGLPNDRFFAVRPEGSVSTLKIQRTERGDSAVYLCASSSGPETYEQYFGPGTRLTVT.

The V gene is TRBV30, the J gene TRBJ1-1; 7 bases line up with TRBD1. The V gene end was trimmed by 8 bases and the J gene end by 11 bases; junction bases not matched to a gene: 11. The germline gives CDR1 GTSNPN, CDR2 SVGIG (reference sequence). The CDR3 has 11 residues. This CDR3 is CAGTDYAWAFF. CDR3 nucleotides: TGTGCCGGGACAGACTATGCGTGGGCTTTCTTT. Based on the CDR3 plus reference TRBV30 and TRBJ1-1, the full variable domain is SQTIHQWPATLVQPVGSPLSLECTVEGTSNPNLYWYRQAAGRGLQLLFYSVGIGQISSEVPQNLSASRPQDRQFILSSKKLLLSDSGFYLCAGTDYAWAFFGQGTRLTVV.

This clonotype was seen ten or more times. The chain joins TRBV12-3 or TRBV12-4 to TRBJ1-1; TRBD1 is a possible D gene (5 bases). The V and J ends lost 1 base and 4 bases respectively, with 16 bases between them. The CDR3 runs 16 residues. In DNA, the CDR3 is TGTGCCAGCAGTTTAGATCTTCGTGGGGGGTCCACTGAAGCTTTCTTT. It translates to CASSLDLRGGSTEAFF.

The rearrangement uses TRBV25-1 and TRBJ2-5; 8 bases line up with TRBD2. With V trimmed by 7 bases and J by 5 bases, 3 bases remained unmatched. The CDR3 is made up of 12 amino acids. Germline V gives CDR1 MGHDK, CDR2 SYGVNS. This CDR3 is CASIRGGETQYF. Here the CDR3 DNA reads TGTGCCAGCATCCGGGGGGGGGAGACCCAGTACTTC.

The sample holds many counts of this clonotype. The chain combines TRBV7-2 with TRBJ2-7; perhaps TRBD2 as D (6 bases). Per the germline V gene, CDR1 is SGHTA and CDR2 is FQGNSA. The ends were cut back, 3 bases at V and 3 bases at J, with 12 bases in the middle. There are 14 residues in the CDR3. CDR3 DNA sequence: TGTGCCAGCAGCTTGCGAGGGAGGAACTACGAGCAGTACTTC. Translation: CASSLRGRNYEQYF.

This clonotype was counted at least ten times. This chain links TRBV11-2 with TRBJ1-5, with 8 positions matching TRBD1. Germline CDR1 and CDR2: SGHAT and FQNNGV. After removal of 3 bases from V and 1 base from J, the junction contained 2 bases not matched to a gene. CDR3 length equals 15 residues. The CDR3 spells CASSLDRVSNQPQHF. DNA of the CDR3: TGTGCCAGCAGCTTGGACAGGGTCAGCAATCAGCCCCAGCATTTT.